This entry lists 4 T cell receptor beta chains sequenced from one sample in a study of cytomegalovirus exposure and HLA in healthy donors. The repertoire was sequenced with immunoSEQ multiplex PCR; TCRdb's copy has only in-frame clones and lacks some. The sample holds a few hundred thousand clones, 70% to 90% seen once. Input material: PBMCs. The receptors were gathered from a man aged 25-45 years in good health and CMV-seronegative.

J is TRBJ1-2 and V is TRBV14; D might be TRBD1 (6 bases). V was trimmed by 0 bases and J by 3 bases, leaving 14 bases between them. Germline V gives CDR1 SGHDN, CDR2 FVKESK. CDR3 length: 16 residues. CDR3 bases: TGTGCCAGCAGCCAAGATCGGCAGGGGCTAGACTATGGCTACACCTTC. It encodes CASSQDRQGLDYGYTF.

This chain joins TRBV5-6 and TRBJ2-1; 11 positions agree with TRBD2. J gave up 3 bases and V 1 base, and 9 bases lay outside the gene matches. From germline, CDR1 is SGHDT and CDR2 YYEEEE. The CDR3 loop spans 18 amino acids. The CDR3 loop reads CASSLSLAGGTYYNEQFF. In DNA, the CDR3 is TGTGCCAGCAGCTTGTCGCTAGCGGGGGGTACCTACTACAATGAGCAGTTCTTC.

This chain joins TRBV6-5 and TRBJ1-1; tentatively, D is TRBD1 (6 bases). V was trimmed by 6 bases and J by 0 bases, leaving 14 bases between them. This CDR3 has 15 amino acids. Germline V gives CDR1 MNHEY, CDR2 SVGAGI. In nucleotides, the CDR3 is TGTGCCAGCAGGAGGGAGGGGGTTCTGAACACTGAAGCTTTCTTT. Amino acids: CASRREGVLNTEAFF.

The chain recombines TRBV9 with TRBJ2-3, with TRBD2 identical over 7 bases. CDR1 is SGDLS and CDR2 is YYNGEE in the germline V gene. Unmatched junction bases numbered 2, after V lost 2 bases and J lost 2 bases. The CDR3 is 14 residues long. CDR3 protein: CASSVGGYTDTQYF. For the CDR3, the DNA is TGTGCCAGCAGCGTCGGGGGGTACACAGATACGCAGTATTTT.